Following are 5 T cell receptor beta chains from one sample sequenced in a study of cytomegalovirus exposure and HLA in healthy donors. Clones were sequenced by immunoSEQ multiplex PCR, and TCRdb holds only the in-frame ones, with some missing. This sample yields over 200,000 clones, of which approximately 86% are seen a single time; 2.9% belongs to the top ten. Material for sequencing was PBMCs. The receptors derive from a woman under 30 in good health and CMV-seronegative.

In this sample, this clone turned up a few times. The rearrangement joins TRBV4-1 to TRBJ2-2; 8 bases are shared with TRBD2. Trimming at V came to 1 base and at J to 3 bases, leaving 1 base not matched to a gene. Germline V lookup: CDR1 MGHRA, CDR2 YSYEKL. The CDR3 covers 15 residues. The CDR3 is CASSQGTSYTGELFF. The CDR3 region has the DNA TGCGCCAGCAGCCAAGGGACTAGCTACACCGGGGAGCTGTTTTTT.

The chain recombines TRBV12-5 with TRBJ2-1; 8 positions agree with TRBD2. Germline CDR1 and CDR2: LGHNT and FRNRAP. There are 15 residues in the CDR3. V was clipped by 5 bases and J by 1 base; unmatched bases: 4. The CDR3 sequence: CASGLSGTSYNEQFF. The DNA for the CDR3 is TGTGCTAGTGGTCTTAGCGGGACATCCTACAATGAGCAGTTCTTC.

This clone has more than one count but fewer than ten. CDR3 in amino acids: CSVEETGLPYGYTF. The DNA of the CDR3 is TGCAGCGTTGAGGAGACAGGCCTCCCCTATGGCTACACCTTC. This chain links TRBV29-1 with TRBJ1-2; possibly TRBD1 for D (6 bases). V was trimmed by 3 bases and J by 4 bases, leaving 15 bases between them. The CDR3 has 14 residues. CDR1 and CDR2 from the germline V gene are SQVTM and ANQGSEA.

The chain combines TRBV7-2 with TRBJ2-5, with 9 bases lining up with TRBD2. The V gene's germline CDR1 is SGHTA and CDR2 FQGNSA. Germline trimming cut 5 bases from V and 3 bases from J; bases unmatched to any gene: 10. This CDR3 has 16 amino acids. The CDR3 sequence: CASSPGLAWVKETQYF. In nucleotides, the CDR3 is TGTGCCAGCAGCCCAGGACTAGCGTGGGTTAAAGAGACCCAGTACTTC.

The chain combines TRBV15 with TRBJ2-3; a weak D match, TRBD2 (6 bases). The V gene's germline CDR1 is LNHNV and CDR2 YYDKDF (reference sequence). Trimming stripped 5 bases from V and 2 bases from J, with 14 bases between. The CDR3 has 15 amino acids. The chain's CDR3 is CATSPGGGATDTQYF. CDR3 nucleotide sequence: TGTGCCACCAGCCCCGGTGGAGGGGCCACAGATACGCAGTATTTT.